This T cell receptor (beta chain) originates from a study of blood T cell repertoires in COVID-19. In the study overall: COVID-19 samples, acute and convalescent, were from the United States, Italy and Spain. Nucleic acid was either cDNA or gDNA, and it came from T cells, B-cell-depleted T cells, or PBMCs.

Per the authors' pipeline: From reference gene primer amplification, estimates of nucleated cell counts were derived. Sequencing used immunoSEQ multiplex PCR; TCRdb keeps in-frame clones, though not all of them. The V and J calls and clone size were taken over from that table, and D and trimming were inferred from the DNA. The data contain some 200,000 clones, around 80% of them singletons. This clone was counted a few times. Germline CDR1 and CDR2: SQVTM and ANQGSEA. The CDR3 covers 13 residues. V lost 7 bases and J lost 0; bases outside the gene matches: 3. Sequences were obtained from peripheral blood. The rearrangement links TRBV29-1 to TRBJ1-3, with TRBD1 matching 7 bases. The sequence derives from a woman in her thirties or forties who had recovered from COVID-19. Here the CDR3 DNA reads TGCAGCGGCACAGGGGACTCTGGAAACACCATATATTTT. It specifies CSGTGDSGNTIYF.